These T cell receptor beta chains were read from a single sample in a study of cytomegalovirus exposure and HLA in healthy donors. Some clones are missing from TCRdb's copy, which holds only in-frame ones; the method was immunoSEQ multiplex PCR. The sample lists tens of thousands of clones, approximately 71% seen once, with approximately 22% in the top ten. Sample: PBMCs. These receptors originate from a woman in her 40s in good health and CMV-seropositive. CDR3s include the opening cysteine and the closing phenylalanine or tryptophan. D genes are given only for firm matches. Clone size is shown for a subset of rows, as once, few, many or a class of expanded clone.

>TRBD1|TRBJ2-7|.|TRBV5-4
TGTGCCAGCAGCACGGGACAGGGTAACTACGAGCAGTACTTC
CASSTGQGNYEQYF
>TRBD1|TRBJ1-1|.|TRBV7-2
TGTGCCAGCAGCTCCTCCGGGACAGGGCACACTGAAGCTTTCTTT
CASSSSGTGHTEAFF
>.|TRBJ1-2|.|TRBV11-2
TGTGCCAGCAGCGTGGAACAGACAAACTATGGCTACACCTTC
CASSVEQTNYGYTF
>.|TRBJ2-1|.|TRBV6-1
TGTGCCAGCACTTTGAGCAGGACTAATGAGCAGTTCTTC
CASTLSRTNEQFF
>.|TRBJ1-2|.|TRBV6-1
TGTGCCAGCAGGGTGACAGCCTCATATGGCTACACCTTC
CASRVTASYGYTF
>TRBD1|TRBJ1-5|.|TRBV18
TGTGCCAGCTCACCAGGGGGGACAGATCCTCAGCCCCAGCATTTT
CASSPGGTDPQPQHF
>.|TRBJ1-5|.|TRBV19
TGTGCCAGTACTCTAGACCGGTCTCAGCCCCAGCATTTT
CASTLDRSQPQHF
>.|TRBJ2-7|.|TRBV9
TGTGCCAGCAGCCCCGACCCCCAGGGAACCTACGAGCAGTACTTC
CASSPDPQGTYEQYF
>TRBD1|TRBJ1-2|few|TRBV10-3
TGTGCCATCAGTGGGTCCCAGGGGGCTGGCTACACCTTC
CAISGSQGAGYTF
>.|TRBJ1-2|.|TRBV7-3
TGTGCCAGCAGCTTAAACAGGGTCGTTGGCTACACCTTC
CASSLNRVVGYTF
>.|TRBJ2-7|.|TRBV23-1
TGCGCCAAAACACCATCCAACAGATCCTTAGACGAGCAGTACTTC
CAKTPSNRSLDEQYF
>TRBD2|TRBJ2-3|.|TRBV4-2
TGTGCCAGCAGCCAAGTAGTACTAGCGGGGGGGAAAAGCACAGATACGCAGTATTTT
CASSQVVLAGGKSTDTQYF
>.|TRBJ1-1|.|TRBV11-3
TGTGCCAGCAGCTTAGGACGGGGAGACACTGAAGCTTTCTTT
CASSLGRGDTEAFF
>.|TRBJ1-6|once|TRBV21-1
TGTGCCAGCAGCAAAGAGGGGGATTCACCCCTCCACTTT
CASSKEGDSPLHF
>.|TRBJ2-7|.|TRBV7-8
TGTGCCAGCAGCGCAGCCTCCCTAGGGCAGTACTTC
CASSAASLGQYF
>.|TRBJ1-2|.|TRBV5-4
TGTGCCAGCAGCCGGGAAGCTAACTATGGCTACACCTTC
CASSREANYGYTF
>TRBD2|TRBJ2-3|.|TRBV6-5
TGTGCCAGCGGGAGCGGGGGAGAGGGCACAGATACGCAGTATTTT
CASGSGGEGTDTQYF
>TRBD1|TRBJ2-1|.|TRBV6-5
TGTGCCAGCAGTTACTCAGGGGACAGAAATGAGCAGTTCTTC
CASSYSGDRNEQFF
>TRBD2|TRBJ2-1|.|TRBV5-6
TGTGCCAGCAGCTTAGTGTTGTCCGGACTAGCGGGCGATGAGCAGTTCTTC
CASSLVLSGLAGDEQFF
>.|TRBJ2-5|few|TRBV6-5
TGTGCCAGCACCAAAGGAGAAGAGACCCAGTACTTC
CASTKGEETQYF
>.|TRBJ2-3|.|TRBV14
TGTGCCAGCAGCCAAGGGGGGCACACAGATACGCAGTATTTT
CASSQGGHTDTQYF
>TRBD1|TRBJ2-7|few|TRBV7-8
TGTGCCAGCAGCTTTAACAGGGGAAACTCCTACGAGCAGTACTTC
CASSFNRGNSYEQYF
>.|TRBJ2-2|.|TRBV5-1
TGCGCCAGCAGCTTCGGAAAGGGGCAGAACACCGGGGAGCTGTTTTTT
CASSFGKGQNTGELFF
>.|TRBJ1-2|.|TRBV9
TGTGCCAGCAGCGTATTCGACAGGCAAGGTGGCTACACCTTC
CASSVFDRQGGYTF
>.|TRBJ2-1|.|TRBV7-3
TGTGCCAGCAGCCGTGGGGGGGTCGGGGGCAAGGGGAATGAGCAGTTCTTC
CASSRGGVGGKGNEQFF
>.|TRBJ1-1|.|TRBV7-9
TGTGCCAGCAGCTTCCCCGTGAACACTGAAGCTTTCTTT
CASSFPVNTEAFF
>TRBD2|TRBJ2-3|.|TRBV7-9
TGTTCCAGCAGCTTAACCAAGCGGGGGAGCACAGATACGCAGTATTTT
CSSSLTKRGSTDTQYF
>TRBD1|TRBJ2-7|.|TRBV25-1
TGTGCCAGCAGTGAAGGCACAGGGGGCTTCTACGAGCAGTACTTC
CASSEGTGGFYEQYF
>.|TRBJ2-1|.|TRBV7-7
TGTGCCAGCAGCTTAAGCTCGGGGTACTACAATGAGCAGTTCTTC
CASSLSSGYYNEQFF
>.|TRBJ2-3|.|TRBV18
TGTGCCAGCTCACCGTCGGTAGTAGCAGATACGCAGTATTTT
CASSPSVVADTQYF
>.|TRBJ2-3|once|TRBV7-2
TGTGCCAGCAGCTTTGGCGGGGGCACAGATACGCAGTATTTT
CASSFGGGTDTQYF
>TRBD1|TRBJ1-5|.|TRBV6-4
TGTGCCAGCAGTCCCGACAGGGTGGATCAGCCCCAGCATTTT
CASSPDRVDQPQHF
>.|TRBJ2-1|.|TRBV5-1
TGCGCCAGCAGCTTGGCGGACAAATACAATGAGCAGTTCTTC
CASSLADKYNEQFF
>.|TRBJ1-1|.|TRBV13
TGTGCCAGCACCCTCGCAGGGCGGAACACTGAAGCTTTCTTT
CASTLAGRNTEAFF
>.|TRBJ1-2|.|TRBV5-1
TGCGCCAGCAGCGACCAAAGTCGGGGGATGTATGGCTACACCTTC
CASSDQSRGMYGYTF
>.|TRBJ1-1|.|TRBV29-1
TGCAGCAGCGTGCGGGGAGAAGGGACTGAAGCTTTCTTT
CSSVRGEGTEAFF
>TRBD1|TRBJ1-1|once|TRBV4-1
TGCGCCAGCAGCCAGAGAGGACAGGCCCTGGTTGGTGAAGCTTTCTTT
CASSQRGQALVGEAFF